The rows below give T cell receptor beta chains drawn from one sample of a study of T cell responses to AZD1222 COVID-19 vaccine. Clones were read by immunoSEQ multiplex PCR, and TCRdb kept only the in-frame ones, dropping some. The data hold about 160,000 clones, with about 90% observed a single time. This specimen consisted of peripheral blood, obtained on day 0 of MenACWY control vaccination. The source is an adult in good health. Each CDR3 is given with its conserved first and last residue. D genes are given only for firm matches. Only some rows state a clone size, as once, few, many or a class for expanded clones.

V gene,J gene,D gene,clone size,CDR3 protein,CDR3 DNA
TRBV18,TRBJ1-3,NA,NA,CASSPWDLSGNTIYF,TGTGCCAGCTCACCATGGGACCTCTCTGGAAACACCATATATTTT
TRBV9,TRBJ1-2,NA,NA,CASSDSRVSGYGYTF,TGTGCCAGCAGCGACTCCAGGGTCTCAGGCTATGGCTACACCTTC
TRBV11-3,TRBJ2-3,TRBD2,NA,CASSPGGDTQYF,TGTGCCAGCAGCCCCGGGGGGGATACGCAGTATTTT
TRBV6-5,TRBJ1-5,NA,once,CASLQASYSNQPQHF,TGTGCCAGCCTGCAAGCTTCGTACAGCAATCAGCCCCAGCATTTT
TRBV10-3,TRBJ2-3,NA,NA,CAISEGRSRTDTQYF,TGTGCCATCAGTGAAGGGAGGTCTCGCACAGATACGCAGTATTTT
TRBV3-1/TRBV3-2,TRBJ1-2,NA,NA,CASSQVQGYGYTF,TGTGCCAGCAGCCAAGTCCAAGGCTATGGCTACACCTTC
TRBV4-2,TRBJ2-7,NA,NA,CASSQEPGRLQYF,TGTGCCAGCAGCCAAGAACCTGGCAGATTGCAGTACTTC
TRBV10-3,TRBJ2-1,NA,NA,CAIRYRVNKTDNEQFF,TGTGCCATCAGGTACAGGGTGAATAAGACGGACAATGAGCAGTTCTTC
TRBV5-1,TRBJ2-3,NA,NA,CASSSGGDTQYF,TGCGCCAGCAGCTCAGGGGGGGATACGCAGTATTTT
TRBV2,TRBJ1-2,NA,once,CASIEGFLDGYTF,TGTGCCAGCATAGAGGGGTTTTTGGATGGCTACACCTTC
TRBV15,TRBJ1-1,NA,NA,CATEGQLNTEAFF,TGTGCCACAGAGGGACAACTGAACACTGAAGCTTTCTTT
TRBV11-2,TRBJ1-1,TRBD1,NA,CASSLIMITRQGANTEAFF,TGTGCCAGCAGCTTAATAATGATAACCCGACAGGGGGCGAACACTGAAGCTTTCTTT
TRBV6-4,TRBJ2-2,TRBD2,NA,CASSGTSGSRAGELFF,TGTGCCAGCAGTGGGACTAGCGGGAGTCGAGCCGGGGAGCTGTTTTTT
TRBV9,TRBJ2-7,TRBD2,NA,CASSRGLAGHEQYF,TGTGCCAGCAGCAGGGGACTAGCGGGACACGAGCAGTACTTC
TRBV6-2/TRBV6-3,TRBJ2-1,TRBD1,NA,CASSYRTGLNEQFF,TGTGCCAGCAGTTACCGGACAGGGTTGAATGAGCAGTTCTTC
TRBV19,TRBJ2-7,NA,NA,CASSAGVRQYF,TGTGCCAGTAGTGCCGGGGTCAGGCAGTACTTC
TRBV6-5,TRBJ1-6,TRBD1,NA,CASKEQGRPLHF,TGTGCCAGCAAGGAACAGGGGAGGCCCCTCCACTTT
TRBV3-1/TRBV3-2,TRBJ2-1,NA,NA,CASSQLDELNEQFF,TGTGCCAGCAGCCAACTAGACGAGCTAAATGAGCAGTTCTTC
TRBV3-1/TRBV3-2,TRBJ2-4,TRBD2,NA,CASSLPLGRGAKNIQYF,TGTGCCAGCAGCCTCCCGCTGGGGAGGGGAGCCAAAAACATTCAGTACTTC
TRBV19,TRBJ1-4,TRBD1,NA,CASRLRQGGEKLFF,TGTGCCAGTAGGTTGCGACAGGGTGGTGAAAAACTGTTTTTT
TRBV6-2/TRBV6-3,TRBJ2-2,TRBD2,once,CASSYPSGAPGELFF,TGTGCCAGCAGTTACCCTAGCGGAGCGCCCGGGGAGCTGTTTTTT
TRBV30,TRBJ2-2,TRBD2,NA,CAWRASGRRTGELFF,TGTGCCTGGAGGGCTAGCGGGAGGCGGACCGGGGAGCTGTTTTTT
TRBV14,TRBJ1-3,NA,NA,CASSHQGARGGNTIYF,TGTGCCAGCAGCCACCAAGGGGCGAGAGGAGGAAACACCATATATTTT
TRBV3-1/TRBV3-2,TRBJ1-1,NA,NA,CATTGSDTEAFF,TGTGCCACCACGGGGAGTGACACTGAAGCTTTCTTT
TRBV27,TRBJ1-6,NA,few,CASSLFPRGAGSPLHF,TGTGCCAGCAGTTTATTTCCTCGGGGGGCAGGTTCACCCCTCCACTTT
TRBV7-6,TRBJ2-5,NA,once,CASSQLGQHQETQYF,TGTGCCAGCAGCCAATTGGGACAACACCAAGAGACCCAGTACTTC
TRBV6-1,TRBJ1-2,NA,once,CASSELASYTF,TGTGCCAGCAGTGAACTCGCCAGCTACACCTTC
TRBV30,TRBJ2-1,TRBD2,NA,CAWGLASSYNEQFF,TGTGCCTGGGGACTAGCGAGCTCCTACAATGAGCAGTTCTTC
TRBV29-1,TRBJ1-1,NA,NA,CSVTMRANTEAFF,TGCAGCGTTACGATGCGAGCGAACACTGAAGCTTTCTTT
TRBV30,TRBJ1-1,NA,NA,CLTERTGWATEAFF,TGCCTTACAGAAAGAACAGGTTGGGCCACTGAAGCTTTCTTT
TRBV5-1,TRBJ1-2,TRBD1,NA,CASSFDRVGTDGYTF,TGCGCCAGCAGCTTTGACAGGGTGGGAACTGATGGCTACACCTTC
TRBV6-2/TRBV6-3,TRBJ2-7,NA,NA,CASSYYGYEQYF,TGTGCCAGCAGTTACTATGGCTACGAGCAGTACTTC
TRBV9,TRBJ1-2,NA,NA,CASSPRGPLGGYTF,TGTGCCAGCAGCCCCCGCGGACCCCTGGGAGGCTACACCTTC
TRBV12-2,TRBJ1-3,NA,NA,CASRFNPPGNTIYF,TGTGCAAGTCGCTTTAACCCCCCTGGAAACACCATATATTTT
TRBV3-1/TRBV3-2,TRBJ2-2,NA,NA,CASSQEWGPGELFF,TGTGCCAGCAGCCAAGAATGGGGACCCGGGGAGCTGTTTTTT
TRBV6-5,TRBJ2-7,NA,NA,CASISPESYEQYF,TGTGCCAGCATCTCCCCCGAGTCCTACGAGCAGTACTTC
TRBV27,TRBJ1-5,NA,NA,CASGDRGNQPQHF,TGTGCCAGCGGGGACCGGGGCAATCAGCCCCAGCATTTT
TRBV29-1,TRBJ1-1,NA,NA,CSVEGERTGNTEAFF,TGCAGCGTTGAAGGAGAAAGGACGGGAAACACTGAAGCTTTCTTT
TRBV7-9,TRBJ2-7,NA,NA,CASSFRDTAYEQYF,TGTGCCAGCAGCTTCCGAGACACCGCCTACGAGCAGTACTTC
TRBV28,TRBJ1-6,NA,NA,CASSLLGRSNSPLHF,TGTGCCAGCAGTTTATTGGGACGTTCGAATTCACCCCTCCACTTT
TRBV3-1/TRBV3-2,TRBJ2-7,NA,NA,CASSQDEAGSRYEQYF,TGTGCCAGCAGCCAAGATGAGGCAGGGAGTAGGTACGAGCAGTACTTC
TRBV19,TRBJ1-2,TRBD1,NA,CASSPLPGQGKESGYTF,TGTGCCAGTAGTCCGCTCCCGGGACAGGGGAAGGAGAGCGGCTACACCTTC
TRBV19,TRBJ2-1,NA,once,CASSTSASSDNEQFF,TGTGCCAGTAGTACTTCGGCCTCCTCGGACAATGAGCAGTTCTTC
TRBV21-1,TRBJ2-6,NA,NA,CATGQGYAGANVLTF,TGTGCCACGGGACAGGGATACGCTGGGGCCAACGTCCTGACTTTC
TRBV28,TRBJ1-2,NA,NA,CASSLYKMGGYTF,TGTGCCAGCAGTCTCTATAAGATGGGAGGCTACACCTTC
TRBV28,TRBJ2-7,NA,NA,CASSRGTSSYEQYF,TGTGCCAGCAGTCGCGGGACATCCTCCTACGAGCAGTACTTC
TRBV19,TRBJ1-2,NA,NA,CASSIDLQRLEFYGYTF,TGTGCCAGTAGTATAGATCTCCAACGGTTAGAATTCTATGGCTACACCTTC
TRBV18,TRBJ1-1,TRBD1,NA,CASSRNRGTGEMNTEAFF,TGTGCCAGCTCACGCAACAGGGGGACAGGGGAAATGAACACTGAAGCTTTCTTT
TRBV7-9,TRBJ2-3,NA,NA,CASSGIGEQDTQYF,TGTGCCAGCAGCGGAATCGGGGAGCAAGATACGCAGTATTTT
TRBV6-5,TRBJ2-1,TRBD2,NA,CASREASGSYNEQFF,TGTGCCAGTAGAGAGGCTAGCGGGTCCTACAATGAGCAGTTCTTC
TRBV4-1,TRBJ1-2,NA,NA,CASSPSMALSDGYTF,TGCGCCAGCAGCCCCTCTATGGCTCTTAGTGATGGCTACACCTTC
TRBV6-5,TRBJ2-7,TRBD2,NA,CASSTTSDSYEQYF,TGTGCCAGCAGCACCACTAGCGACTCCTACGAGCAGTACTTC
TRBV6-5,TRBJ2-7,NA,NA,CASRGAMSYEQYF,TGTGCCAGCAGGGGGGCGATGTCCTACGAGCAGTACTTC
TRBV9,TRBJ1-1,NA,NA,CASSPDLNTEAFF,TGTGCCAGCAGCCCGGACTTGAACACTGAAGCTTTCTTT